Listed below are T cell receptor beta chains from one sample, sequenced in a study of vaccination effects on CD4 cells after COVID-19. Assay used: immunoSEQ multiplex PCR; TCRdb lists only in-frame clones, some missing. The profile shows about 73,000 clones, about 73% of them singletons. No antigens are known for them. Sequencing was performed on CD4+ T cells from PBMCs cultured without peptide, taken after COVID-19 vaccination. The source is a human donor who received a COVID-19 vaccine. The CDR3 runs from the conserved cysteine through the conserved F or W. A D gene is named only where the DNA matches it firmly. Rows may omit the clone size; those that give it use once, few, many or a size class.

v_gene	j_gene	d_gene	abundance	CDR3aa	CDR3nt
TRBV18	TRBJ2-2	.	few	CASSPSQGWNTGELFF	TGTGCCAGCTCACCGTCGCAGGGGTGGAACACCGGGGAGCTGTTTTTT
TRBV2	TRBJ1-5	.	few	CASSEGNREQPQHF	TGTGCCAGCAGCGAAGGGAACAGGGAACAGCCCCAGCATTTT
TRBV18	TRBJ2-2	.	.	CASSSLLANGELFF	TGTGCCAGCTCCTCGCTACTAGCTAACGGGGAGCTGTTTTTT
TRBV28	TRBJ2-2	.	few	CASSRDTGELFF	TGTGCCAGCAGTCGGGACACCGGGGAGCTGTTTTTT
TRBV24-1	TRBJ2-5	.	.	CATSPRSGYQETQYF	TGTGCCACCAGCCCCCGGTCGGGGTACCAAGAGACCCAGTACTTC
TRBV9	TRBJ2-1	.	.	CASSVEDGGDYNEQFF	TGTGCCAGCAGCGTAGAGGATGGAGGGGACTACAATGAGCAGTTCTTC
TRBV5-1	TRBJ1-2	.	.	CASSSSTGSGYGYTF	TGCGCCAGCAGCTCCTCCACAGGGTCCGGCTATGGCTACACCTTC
TRBV30	TRBJ1-4	.	once	CAWSPSGAGKKLFF	TGTGCCTGGAGTCCATCCGGGGCCGGGAAAAAACTGTTTTTT
TRBV5-1	TRBJ2-5	.	.	CASSLEAGVGQETQYF	TGCGCCAGCAGCTTGGAGGCAGGGGTAGGGCAAGAGACCCAGTACTTC
TRBV5-1	TRBJ2-4	.	.	CASSEAGENIQYF	TGCGCCAGCAGTGAAGCAGGGGAAAACATTCAGTACTTC
TRBV5-8	TRBJ2-2	TRBD1	.	CASSLVGQGWGTGELFF	TGTGCCAGCAGCTTGGTGGGACAGGGCTGGGGCACCGGGGAGCTGTTTTTT
TRBV3-1/TRBV3-2	TRBJ1-2	.	.	CASSRGIGGYTF	TGTGCCAGCAGCCGAGGGATCGGGGGCTACACCTTC
TRBV5-1	TRBJ1-3	TRBD1	.	CASSFAGGFGSGNTIYF	TGCGCCAGCAGCTTCGCAGGGGGCTTCGGGTCTGGAAACACCATATATTTT
TRBV9	TRBJ2-2	.	few	CASSPNVNTGELFF	TGTGCCAGCAGCCCGAACGTGAACACCGGGGAGCTGTTTTTT
TRBV11-2	TRBJ2-2	.	.	CASSTTGELFF	TGTGCCAGCAGCACCACCGGGGAGCTGTTTTTT
TRBV18	TRBJ2-5	.	.	CASSPRGEGTQYF	TGTGCCAGCTCACCCCGAGGCGAGGGGACCCAGTACTTC
TRBV9	TRBJ2-5	.	.	CASSPRGIGGRETQYF	TGTGCCAGCAGTCCTAGAGGGATCGGAGGGCGAGAGACCCAGTACTTC
TRBV5-1	TRBJ2-2	TRBD2	.	CASSQGTSRVTGELFF	TGCGCCAGCAGCCAAGGGACTAGCCGGGTCACCGGGGAGCTGTTTTTT
TRBV4-1	TRBJ1-3	.	.	CASSQGRGSGGGSGNTIYF	TGCGCCAGCAGCCAAGGAAGGGGATCAGGAGGGGGCTCTGGAAACACCATATATTTT
TRBV18	TRBJ2-6	.	.	CASSPRGANVLTF	TGTGCCAGCTCACCACGGGGGGCCAACGTCCTGACTTTC
TRBV10-3	TRBJ2-5	TRBD1	.	CATGTGQGETQYF	TGTGCCACCGGGACAGGTCAAGGAGAGACCCAGTACTTC
TRBV7-3	TRBJ1-3	.	.	CARQVGRCYSGNTIYF	TGTGCCCGCCAGGTGGGCCGGTGTTACTCTGGAAACACCATATATTTT
TRBV5-1	TRBJ2-3	TRBD1	few	CASSLGGTGFHGTDTQYF	TGCGCCAGCAGCTTGGGGGGGACAGGGTTTCACGGCACAGATACGCAGTATTTT
TRBV6-5	TRBJ1-2	.	.	CASRKGGGNYGYTF	TGTGCCAGCAGGAAAGGGGGAGGGAACTATGGCTACACCTTC
TRBV27	TRBJ1-3	TRBD1	.	CASTKARGQGNTIYF	TGTGCCAGCACCAAAGCGAGGGGGCAGGGAAACACCATATATTTT
TRBV24-1	TRBJ2-3	TRBD1	.	CATSETGLTGDTQYF	TGTGCCACCAGTGAGACAGGGTTGACCGGCGATACGCAGTATTTT
TRBV2	TRBJ2-2	TRBD1	.	CASSDVGTENTGELFF	TGTGCCAGCAGTGACGTGGGGACAGAGAACACCGGGGAGCTGTTTTTT
TRBV18	TRBJ2-1	.	.	CASSPRQANNEQFF	TGTGCCAGCTCACCACGACAGGCGAACAATGAGCAGTTCTTC
TRBV18	TRBJ2-2	TRBD1	.	CASSPVQGDTGELFF	TGTGCCAGCTCCCCCGTGCAGGGGGACACCGGGGAGCTGTTTTTT
TRBV6-5	TRBJ1-1	.	.	CASSYFGENTEAFF	TGTGCCAGCAGTTACTTCGGGGAGAACACTGAAGCTTTCTTT
TRBV28	TRBJ1-1	TRBD1	few	CASSLQGGRTEAFF	TGTGCCAGCAGCCTACAGGGGGGAAGGACTGAAGCTTTCTTT
TRBV7-3	TRBJ2-1	TRBD1	.	CASSLKTGGYNEQFF	TGTGCCAGCAGCTTAAAAACAGGGGGGTACAATGAGCAGTTCTTC
TRBV6-5	TRBJ1-3	.	.	CASTPYLPSGNTIYF	TGTGCCAGCACGCCGTACCTACCCTCTGGAAACACCATATATTTT
TRBV6-5	TRBJ2-5	.	.	CASSRTPRETQYF	TGTGCCAGCAGTCGGACCCCCCGGGAGACCCAGTACTTC
TRBV6-2/TRBV6-3	TRBJ1-5	.	.	CASSLHSNQPQHF	TGTGCCAGCAGCCTCCATAGCAATCAGCCCCAGCATTTT
TRBV27	TRBJ2-1	.	.	CASGIRALGNEQFF	TGTGCCAGCGGTATCCGCGCCCTCGGGAATGAGCAGTTCTTC
TRBV6-5	TRBJ2-5	.	.	CASNQRVETQYF	TGTGCCAGCAATCAGCGGGTAGAGACCCAGTACTTC
TRBV6-5	TRBJ1-5	.	.	CASSYSGGSNQPQHF	TGTGCCAGCAGTTACTCGGGGGGGAGCAATCAGCCCCAGCATTTT
TRBV14	TRBJ1-1	.	.	CASSRDQYAAFF	TGTGCCAGCAGCCGCGATCAGTACGCAGCTTTCTTT
TRBV7-2	TRBJ2-5	TRBD2	.	CASSQTSGTQYF	TGTGCCAGCAGCCAAACTAGCGGGACCCAGTACTTC
TRBV7-9	TRBJ1-2	.	once	CASSVDSHYGYTF	TGTGCCAGCAGCGTGGACAGCCACTATGGCTACACCTTC
TRBV7-9	TRBJ2-4	TRBD2	.	CASSLAGGIKNIQYF	TGTGCCAGCAGCTTAGCCGGGGGGATTAAAAACATTCAGTACTTC
TRBV2	TRBJ1-4	.	.	CASSEAGVANEKLFF	TGTGCCAGCAGTGAGGCAGGCGTTGCTAATGAAAAACTGTTTTTT
TRBV28	TRBJ2-1	TRBD1	.	CASSSPGGNYNEQFF	TGTGCCAGCAGTTCCCCAGGGGGCAATTACAATGAGCAGTTCTTC
TRBV5-1	TRBJ2-2	.	.	CASRGGSSNTGELFF	TGCGCCAGCAGGGGGGGTTCGAGCAACACCGGGGAGCTGTTTTTT
TRBV5-1	TRBJ2-5	.	few	CASSLVGTQETQYF	TGCGCCAGCAGCTTGGTGGGGACCCAAGAGACCCAGTACTTC
TRBV7-8	TRBJ1-6	.	.	CASSFGPDSPLHF	TGTGCCAGCAGCTTTGGGCCTGATTCACCCCTCCACTTT
TRBV5-1	TRBJ2-3	.	once	CASRSVVADTQYF	TGCGCCAGCAGATCGGTGGTGGCAGATACGCAGTATTTT
TRBV6-5	TRBJ2-5	.	.	CASSSQGFKETQYF	TGTGCCAGCAGTTCACAGGGTTTTAAAGAGACCCAGTACTTC
TRBV30	TRBJ1-2	.	.	CAWRYRASGFFGYTF	TGTGCCTGGAGATACAGGGCCTCGGGATTCTTTGGCTACACCTTC
TRBV20-1	TRBJ2-5	.	.	CSASSRQETQYF	TGCAGTGCTAGTTCTCGTCAAGAGACCCAGTACTTC
TRBV7-3	TRBJ2-3	TRBD1	.	CASSSGQGLDTQYF	TGTGCCAGCAGCTCTGGACAGGGTCTAGATACGCAGTATTTT